This is a list of T cell receptor beta chains from one sample in a study of shared clonotypes between healthy human individuals. Generated by immunoSEQ multiplex PCR, the TCRdb table keeps only in-frame clones and is missing some. The sample yields under 550,000 clones, 95% to 97% seen once. The sequenced material came from naive CD4+ T cells sorted from blood. These receptor sequences come from a woman under 40 in good health. The CDR3 runs from the conserved cysteine through the conserved F or W. Size is omitted from some rows. Given values are once, few, many or a class for expanded clones.

CDR3aa: CASSDRGASGANVLTF
v_gene: TRBV2
abundance: NA
j_gene: TRBJ2-6

CDR3aa: CASSYSGLMGYEQYF
v_gene: TRBV6-5
abundance: NA
j_gene: TRBJ2-7

CDR3aa: CASSVSGRPPYEQYF
v_gene: TRBV5-1
abundance: NA
j_gene: TRBJ2-7

CDR3aa: CASSLGLQETQYF
v_gene: TRBV18
abundance: NA
j_gene: TRBJ2-5

CDR3aa: CASSQAAGGQETQYF
v_gene: TRBV6-1
abundance: NA
j_gene: TRBJ2-5

CDR3aa: CASSYSRGSRGYTF
v_gene: TRBV6-5
abundance: NA
j_gene: TRBJ1-2

CDR3aa: CASSYGQGEGEQYF
v_gene: TRBV6-6
abundance: NA
j_gene: TRBJ2-7

CDR3aa: CASREGHLNTGELFF
v_gene: TRBV9
abundance: NA
j_gene: TRBJ2-2

CDR3aa: CASSPPAGFSYEQYF
v_gene: TRBV18
abundance: NA
j_gene: TRBJ2-7

CDR3aa: CASSWQVEGNTEAFF
v_gene: TRBV7-9
abundance: few
j_gene: TRBJ1-1

CDR3aa: CASSTTALANYGYTF
v_gene: TRBV19
abundance: NA
j_gene: TRBJ1-2

CDR3aa: CASRPTTGEWGTEAFF
v_gene: TRBV28
abundance: NA
j_gene: TRBJ1-1

CDR3aa: CASSPGQFSGANVLTF
v_gene: TRBV28
abundance: NA
j_gene: TRBJ2-6

CDR3aa: CASSGTGGLNTQYF
v_gene: TRBV19
abundance: NA
j_gene: TRBJ2-3

CDR3aa: CASSRGIAGEQYF
v_gene: TRBV28
abundance: once
j_gene: TRBJ2-7

CDR3aa: CASSLAASGASYEQYF
v_gene: TRBV7-2
abundance: NA
j_gene: TRBJ2-7

CDR3aa: CASSYIGQGANVLTF
v_gene: TRBV6-5
abundance: NA
j_gene: TRBJ2-6

CDR3aa: CASSFRGTGNTIYF
v_gene: TRBV28
abundance: NA
j_gene: TRBJ1-3

CDR3aa: CASSLVGVTYNEQFF
v_gene: TRBV5-6
abundance: NA
j_gene: TRBJ2-1

CDR3aa: CASSTAWDGTGFNEKLFF
v_gene: TRBV5-1
abundance: NA
j_gene: TRBJ1-4

CDR3aa: CASTPGASGRLGSYNEQFF
v_gene: TRBV10-1
abundance: NA
j_gene: TRBJ2-1

CDR3aa: CASSQGLAGALEQFF
v_gene: TRBV14
abundance: NA
j_gene: TRBJ2-1

CDR3aa: CASSPGTGYPNTEAFF
v_gene: TRBV11-3
abundance: NA
j_gene: TRBJ1-1

CDR3aa: CASSQSSGANVLTF
v_gene: TRBV7-2
abundance: NA
j_gene: TRBJ2-6

CDR3aa: CASSLGGTGATRIKAFF
v_gene: TRBV28
abundance: NA
j_gene: TRBJ1-1

CDR3aa: CASRTSRNTGELFF
v_gene: TRBV10-1
abundance: NA
j_gene: TRBJ2-2

CDR3aa: CASSIWENPSDTQYF
v_gene: TRBV19
abundance: NA
j_gene: TRBJ2-3

CDR3aa: CASSLGVRYEQYF
v_gene: TRBV5-5
abundance: NA
j_gene: TRBJ2-7

CDR3aa: CAISELESLGAFF
v_gene: TRBV10-3
abundance: few
j_gene: TRBJ1-1

CDR3aa: CASSLLPGPGETQYF
v_gene: TRBV2
abundance: NA
j_gene: TRBJ2-5

CDR3aa: CASSQRLLSYEQYF
v_gene: TRBV4-1
abundance: once
j_gene: TRBJ2-7

CDR3aa: CASSLNSYEQYF
v_gene: TRBV6-5
abundance: NA
j_gene: NA

CDR3aa: CASSPLGLSNQPQHF
v_gene: TRBV28
abundance: NA
j_gene: TRBJ1-5

CDR3aa: CASSYSDGPYEQYF
v_gene: TRBV6-6
abundance: NA
j_gene: TRBJ2-7

CDR3aa: CASSRGLADKETQYF
v_gene: TRBV11-3
abundance: NA
j_gene: TRBJ2-5

CDR3aa: CATSVSMDLGANVLTF
v_gene: TRBV15
abundance: NA
j_gene: TRBJ2-6

CDR3aa: CASSLAGGSNQPQHF
v_gene: TRBV28
abundance: NA
j_gene: TRBJ1-5

CDR3aa: CASSSPTGFPYGYTF
v_gene: TRBV28
abundance: NA
j_gene: TRBJ1-2

CDR3aa: CASSYSKTGAPYEQYF
v_gene: TRBV6-5
abundance: NA
j_gene: TRBJ2-7

CDR3aa: CASSLAGTSGQETQYF
v_gene: TRBV7-6
abundance: NA
j_gene: TRBJ2-5

CDR3aa: CASSLDRGSYNEQFF
v_gene: TRBV5-4
abundance: NA
j_gene: TRBJ2-1

CDR3aa: CATSRETGGSYEQYF
v_gene: TRBV15
abundance: NA
j_gene: TRBJ2-7

CDR3aa: CASNSPGLAKNEQFF
v_gene: TRBV28
abundance: NA
j_gene: TRBJ2-1

CDR3aa: CSVAGVEQYF
v_gene: TRBV29-1
abundance: few
j_gene: TRBJ2-7

CDR3aa: CASRTPTGLGGNQPQHF
v_gene: TRBV28
abundance: NA
j_gene: TRBJ1-5

CDR3aa: CASSPKGDQPQHF
v_gene: TRBV18
abundance: NA
j_gene: TRBJ1-5

CDR3aa: CASSLGPAGSQETQYF
v_gene: TRBV7-2
abundance: NA
j_gene: TRBJ2-5

CDR3aa: CASVRQAGGDYEQYF
v_gene: TRBV28
abundance: NA
j_gene: TRBJ2-7